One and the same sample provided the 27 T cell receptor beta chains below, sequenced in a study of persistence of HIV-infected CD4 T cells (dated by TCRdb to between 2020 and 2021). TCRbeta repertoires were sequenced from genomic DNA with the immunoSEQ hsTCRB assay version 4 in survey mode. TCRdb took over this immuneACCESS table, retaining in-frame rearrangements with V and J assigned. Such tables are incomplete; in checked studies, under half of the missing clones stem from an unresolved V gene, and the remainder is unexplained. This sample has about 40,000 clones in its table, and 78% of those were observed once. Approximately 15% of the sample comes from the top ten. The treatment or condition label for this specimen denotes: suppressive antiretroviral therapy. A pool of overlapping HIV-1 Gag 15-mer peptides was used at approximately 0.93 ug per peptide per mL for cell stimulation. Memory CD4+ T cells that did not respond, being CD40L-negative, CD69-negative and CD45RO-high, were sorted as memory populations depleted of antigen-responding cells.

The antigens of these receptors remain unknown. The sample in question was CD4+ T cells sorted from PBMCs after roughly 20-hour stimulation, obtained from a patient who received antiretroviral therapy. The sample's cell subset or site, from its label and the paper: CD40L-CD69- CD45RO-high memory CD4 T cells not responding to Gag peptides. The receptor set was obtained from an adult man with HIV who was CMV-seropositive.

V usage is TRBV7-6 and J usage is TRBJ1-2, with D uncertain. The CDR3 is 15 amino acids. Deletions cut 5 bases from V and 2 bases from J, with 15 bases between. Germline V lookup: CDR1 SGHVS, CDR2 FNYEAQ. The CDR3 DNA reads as TGTGCCAGCAGCGCGGTGGTAGGGATGAACTATGGCTACACCTTC. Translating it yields CASSAVVGMNYGYTF.

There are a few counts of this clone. CDR3 in DNA: TGCAGCGTTGTTAGGAACTACGAGCAGTACTTC. Translation gives CSVVRNYEQYF. V is TRBV29-1 and J is TRBJ2-7; D is unresolved. The CDR3 runs to 11 residues. Trimming stripped 4 bases from V and 3 bases from J, with 7 bases between. Germline V gene sequence: CDR1 SQVTM, CDR2 ANQGSEA.

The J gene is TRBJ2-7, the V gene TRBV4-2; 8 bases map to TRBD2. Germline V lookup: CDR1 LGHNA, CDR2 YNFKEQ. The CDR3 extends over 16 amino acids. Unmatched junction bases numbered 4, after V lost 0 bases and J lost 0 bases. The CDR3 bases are TGTGCCAGCAGCCAAGAGGCGGGAGGCAGCTCCTACGAGCAGTACTTC. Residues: CASSQEAGGSSYEQYF.

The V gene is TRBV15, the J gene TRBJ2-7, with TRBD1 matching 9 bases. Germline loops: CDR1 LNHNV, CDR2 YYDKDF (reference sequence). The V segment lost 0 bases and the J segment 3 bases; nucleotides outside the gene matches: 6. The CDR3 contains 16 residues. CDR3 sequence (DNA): TGTGCCACCAGCAGAGATCTTCCGGGACAGGGCTACGAGCAGTACTTC. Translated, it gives CATSRDLPGQGYEQYF.

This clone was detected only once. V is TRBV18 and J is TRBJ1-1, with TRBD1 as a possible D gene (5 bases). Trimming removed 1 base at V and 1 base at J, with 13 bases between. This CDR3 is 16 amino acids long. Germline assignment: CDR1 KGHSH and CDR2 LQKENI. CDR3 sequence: CASSPLRTQQNTEAFF. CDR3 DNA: TGTGCCAGCTCACCACTCCGGACACAACAGAACACTGAAGCTTTCTTT.

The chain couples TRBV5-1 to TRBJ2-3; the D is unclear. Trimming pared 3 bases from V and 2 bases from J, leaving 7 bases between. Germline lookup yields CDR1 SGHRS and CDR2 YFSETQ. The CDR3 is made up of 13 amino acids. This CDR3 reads CASSWPATDTQYF. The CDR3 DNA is TGCGCCAGCAGCTGGCCCGCCACAGATACGCAGTATTTT.

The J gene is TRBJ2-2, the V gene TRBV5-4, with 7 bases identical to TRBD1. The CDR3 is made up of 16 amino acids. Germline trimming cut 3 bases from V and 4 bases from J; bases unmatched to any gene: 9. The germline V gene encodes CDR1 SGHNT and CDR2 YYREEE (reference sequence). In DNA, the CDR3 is TGTGCCAGCAGCTCCCTGGGACAGCTTTCCACCGGGGAGCTGTTTTTT. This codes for CASSSLGQLSTGELFF.

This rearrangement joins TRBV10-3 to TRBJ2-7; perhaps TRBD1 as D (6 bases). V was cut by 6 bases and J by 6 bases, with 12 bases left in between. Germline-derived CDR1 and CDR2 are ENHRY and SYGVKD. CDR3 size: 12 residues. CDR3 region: CAIRGQLPEQYF. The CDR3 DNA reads TGTGCCATCAGAGGACAGTTACCCGAGCAGTACTTC.

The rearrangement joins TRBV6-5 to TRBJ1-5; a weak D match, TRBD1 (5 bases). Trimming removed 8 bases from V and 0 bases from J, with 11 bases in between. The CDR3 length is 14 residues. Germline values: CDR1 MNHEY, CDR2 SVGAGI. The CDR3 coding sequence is TGTGCCAGCGGGGCGGTCAATAGCAATCAGCCCCAGCATTTT. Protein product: CASGAVNSNQPQHF.

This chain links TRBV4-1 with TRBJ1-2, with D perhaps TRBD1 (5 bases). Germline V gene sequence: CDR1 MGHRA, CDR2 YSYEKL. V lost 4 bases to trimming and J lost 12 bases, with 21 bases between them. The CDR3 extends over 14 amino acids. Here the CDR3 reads CASSLSGGGFVDTF. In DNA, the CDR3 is TGCGCCAGCAGCCTCTCCGGGGGTGGATTCGTGGACACCTTC.

The CDR3 protein is CATGRGGLAGLTSYNEQFF. CDR3 coding DNA: TGTGCCACCGGAAGAGGGGGACTAGCGGGACTGACGTCCTACAATGAGCAGTTCTTC. This chain uses TRBV19 with TRBJ2-1; 13 bases agree with TRBD2. CDR1 and CDR2 from the germline V gene are LNHDA and SQIVND (reference sequence). This CDR3 comprises 19 residues. The trim removed 10 bases at V and 1 base at J, leaving 16 bases unmatched.

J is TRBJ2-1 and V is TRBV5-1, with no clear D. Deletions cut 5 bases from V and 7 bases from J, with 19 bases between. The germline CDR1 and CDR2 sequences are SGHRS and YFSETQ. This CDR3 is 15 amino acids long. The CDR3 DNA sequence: TGCGCCAGCAGTTTAGGCCACGGTGTGGGGAATGAGCAGTTCTTC. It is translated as CASSLGHGVGNEQFF. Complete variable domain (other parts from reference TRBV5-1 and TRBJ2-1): KAGVTQTPRYLIKTRGQQVTLSCSPISGHRSVSWYQQTPGQGLQFLFEYFSETQRNKGNFPGRFSGRQFSNSRSEMNVSTLELGDSALYLCASSLGHGVGNEQFFGPGTRLTVL.

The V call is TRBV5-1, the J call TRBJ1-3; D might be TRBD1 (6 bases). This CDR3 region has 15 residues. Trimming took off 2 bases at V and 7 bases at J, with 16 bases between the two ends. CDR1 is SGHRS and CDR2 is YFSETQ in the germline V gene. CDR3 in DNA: TGCGCCAGCAGCTTACAGGGCGAGAGTGGGAACACCATATATTTT. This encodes CASSLQGESGNTIYF. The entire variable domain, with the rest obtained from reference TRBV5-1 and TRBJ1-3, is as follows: KAGVTQTPRYLIKTRGQQVTLSCSPISGHRSVSWYQQTPGQGLQFLFEYFSETQRNKGNFPGRFSGRQFSNSRSEMNVSTLELGDSALYLCASSLQGESGNTIYFGEGSWLTVV.

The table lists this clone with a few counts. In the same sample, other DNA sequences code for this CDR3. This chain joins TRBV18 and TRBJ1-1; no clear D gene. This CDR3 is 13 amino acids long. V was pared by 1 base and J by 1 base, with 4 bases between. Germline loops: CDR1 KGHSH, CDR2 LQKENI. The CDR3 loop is CASSPQGNTEAFF. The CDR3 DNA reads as TGTGCCAGCTCACCACAGGGGAACACTGAAGCTTTCTTT.

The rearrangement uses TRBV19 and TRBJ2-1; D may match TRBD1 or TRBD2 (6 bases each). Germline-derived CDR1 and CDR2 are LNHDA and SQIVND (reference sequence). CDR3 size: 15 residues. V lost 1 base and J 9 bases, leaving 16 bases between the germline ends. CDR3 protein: CASSIGSGASSEQFF. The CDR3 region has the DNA TGTGCCAGTAGTATAGGTTCGGGGGCCTCGAGTGAGCAGTTCTTC.

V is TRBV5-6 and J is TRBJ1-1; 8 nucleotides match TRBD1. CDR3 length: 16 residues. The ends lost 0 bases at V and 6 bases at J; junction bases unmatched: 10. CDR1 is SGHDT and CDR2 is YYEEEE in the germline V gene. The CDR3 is CASSLDRTGPWAEAFF. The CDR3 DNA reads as TGTGCCAGCAGCTTGGATAGGACAGGGCCTTGGGCTGAAGCTTTCTTT.

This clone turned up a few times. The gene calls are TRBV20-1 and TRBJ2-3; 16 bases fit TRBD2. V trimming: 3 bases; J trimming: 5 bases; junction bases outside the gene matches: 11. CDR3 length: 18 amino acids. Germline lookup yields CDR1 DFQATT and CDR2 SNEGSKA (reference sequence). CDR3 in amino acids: CSASPPGLAGGPVDTQYF. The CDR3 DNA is TGCAGTGCTAGTCCCCCGGGACTAGCGGGAGGGCCCGTAGATACGCAGTATTTT.

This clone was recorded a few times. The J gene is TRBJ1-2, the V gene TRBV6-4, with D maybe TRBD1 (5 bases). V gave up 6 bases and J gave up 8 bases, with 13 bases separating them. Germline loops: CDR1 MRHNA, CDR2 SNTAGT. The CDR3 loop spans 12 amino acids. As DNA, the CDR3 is TGTGCCAGCAGCGACAACGGGGGGGGCTACACCTTC. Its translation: CASSDNGGGYTF.

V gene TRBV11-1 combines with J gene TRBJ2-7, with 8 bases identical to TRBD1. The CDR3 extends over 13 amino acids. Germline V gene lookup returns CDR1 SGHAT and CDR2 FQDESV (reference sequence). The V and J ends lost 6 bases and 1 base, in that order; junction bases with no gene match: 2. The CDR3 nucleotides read TGTGCCAGCAGTACAGGGGGATCCTACGAGCAGTACTTC. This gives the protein CASSTGGSYEQYF.

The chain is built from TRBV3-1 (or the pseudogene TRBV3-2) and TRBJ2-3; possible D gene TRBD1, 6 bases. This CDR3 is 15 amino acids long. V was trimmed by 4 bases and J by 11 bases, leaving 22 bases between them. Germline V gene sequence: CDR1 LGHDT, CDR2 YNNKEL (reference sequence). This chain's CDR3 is CASSPPIYQGREQYF. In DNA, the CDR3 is TGTGCCAGCAGCCCGCCCATCTACCAGGGGAGAGAGCAGTATTTT.

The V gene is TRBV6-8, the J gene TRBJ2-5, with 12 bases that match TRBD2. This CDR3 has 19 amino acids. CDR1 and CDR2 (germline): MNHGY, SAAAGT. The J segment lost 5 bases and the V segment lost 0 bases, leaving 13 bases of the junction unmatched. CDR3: CASSYSMILAGGPGETQYF. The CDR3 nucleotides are TGTGCCAGCAGTTACTCGATGATCCTAGCGGGAGGGCCTGGGGAGACCCAGTACTTC.

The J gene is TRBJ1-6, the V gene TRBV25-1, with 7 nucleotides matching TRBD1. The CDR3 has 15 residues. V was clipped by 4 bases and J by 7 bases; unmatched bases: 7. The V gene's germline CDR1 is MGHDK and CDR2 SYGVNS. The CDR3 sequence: CASSARTGGNSPLHF. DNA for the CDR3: TGTGCCAGCAGTGCTCGGACAGGTGGGAATTCACCCCTCCACTTT.

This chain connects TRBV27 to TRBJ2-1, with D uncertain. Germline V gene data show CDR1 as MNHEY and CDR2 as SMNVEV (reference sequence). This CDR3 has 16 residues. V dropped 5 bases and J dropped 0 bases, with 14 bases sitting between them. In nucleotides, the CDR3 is TGTGCCAGCAGTAACCGTAACGCGAGCTCCTACAATGAGCAGTTCTTC. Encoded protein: CASSNRNASSYNEQFF.

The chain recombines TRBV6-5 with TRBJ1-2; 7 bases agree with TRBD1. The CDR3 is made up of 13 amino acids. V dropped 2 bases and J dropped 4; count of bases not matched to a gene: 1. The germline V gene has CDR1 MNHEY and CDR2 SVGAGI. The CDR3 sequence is CASSYGQVYGYTF. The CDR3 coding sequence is TGTGCCAGCAGTTACGGACAGGTCTATGGCTACACCTTC.

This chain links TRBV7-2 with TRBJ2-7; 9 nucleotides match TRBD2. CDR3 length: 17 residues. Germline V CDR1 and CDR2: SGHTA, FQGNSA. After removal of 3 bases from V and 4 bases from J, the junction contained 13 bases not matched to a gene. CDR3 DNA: TGTGCCAGCAGCTTGCCCCGTGCTAGCGGGAAGGGGTACGAGCAGTACTTC. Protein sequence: CASSLPRASGKGYEQYF.

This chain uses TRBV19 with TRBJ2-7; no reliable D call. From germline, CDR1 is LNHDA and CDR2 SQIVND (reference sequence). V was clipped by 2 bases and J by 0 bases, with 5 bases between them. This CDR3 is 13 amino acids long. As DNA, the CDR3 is TGTGCCAGTAGTATACACGGCTCCTACGAGCAGTACTTC. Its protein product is CASSIHGSYEQYF.

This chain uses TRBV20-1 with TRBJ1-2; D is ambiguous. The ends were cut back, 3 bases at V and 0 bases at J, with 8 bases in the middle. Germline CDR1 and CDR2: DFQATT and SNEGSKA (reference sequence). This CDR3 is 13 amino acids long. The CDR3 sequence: CSASAAANYGYTF. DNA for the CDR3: TGCAGTGCTAGTGCAGCCGCTAACTATGGCTACACCTTC.